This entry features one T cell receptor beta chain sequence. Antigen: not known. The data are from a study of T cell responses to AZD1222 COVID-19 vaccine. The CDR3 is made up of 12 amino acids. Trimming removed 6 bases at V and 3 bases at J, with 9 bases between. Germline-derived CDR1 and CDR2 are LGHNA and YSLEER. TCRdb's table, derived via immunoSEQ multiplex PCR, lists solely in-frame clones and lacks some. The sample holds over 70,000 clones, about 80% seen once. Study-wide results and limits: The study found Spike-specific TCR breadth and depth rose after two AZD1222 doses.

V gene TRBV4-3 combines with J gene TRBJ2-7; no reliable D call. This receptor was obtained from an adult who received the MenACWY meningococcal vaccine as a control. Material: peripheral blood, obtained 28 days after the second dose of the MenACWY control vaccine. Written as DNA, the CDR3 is TGCGCCAGCAGGGCGGAGTTCTACGAGCAGTACTTC. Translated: CASRAEFYEQYF.